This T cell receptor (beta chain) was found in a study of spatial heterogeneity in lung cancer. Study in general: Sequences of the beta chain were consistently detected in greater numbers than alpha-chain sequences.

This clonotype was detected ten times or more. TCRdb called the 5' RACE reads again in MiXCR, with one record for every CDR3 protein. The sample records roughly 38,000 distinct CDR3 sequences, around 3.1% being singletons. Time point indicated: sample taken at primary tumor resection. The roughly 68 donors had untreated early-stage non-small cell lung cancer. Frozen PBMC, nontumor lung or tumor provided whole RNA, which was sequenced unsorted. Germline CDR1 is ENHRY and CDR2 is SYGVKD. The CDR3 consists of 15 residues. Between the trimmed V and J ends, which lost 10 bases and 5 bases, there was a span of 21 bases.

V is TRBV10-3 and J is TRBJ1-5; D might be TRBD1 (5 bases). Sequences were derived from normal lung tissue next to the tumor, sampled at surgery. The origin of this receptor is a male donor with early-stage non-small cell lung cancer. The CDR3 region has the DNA TGTGCCACCAATACGCCAAATAGAGGGGATCAGCCCCAGCATTTT. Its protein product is CATNTPNRGDQPQHF.